This T cell receptor (beta chain) was retrieved from a study of T cells in Graves' hyperthyroidism and ophthalmopathy. Regarding the study as a whole: Classification by a 13 V-J model distinguished ophthalmopathy from stable hyperthyroidism.

The germline CDR1 and CDR2 sequences are SGHKS and YYEKEE (reference sequence). Trimming removed 0 bases at V and 4 bases at J, with 16 bases between. This CDR3 has 17 amino acids. This clonotype has at least ten counts. Its matching antigen is unknown. From RNA transcripts, TCR beta CDR3 regions were amplified. A first-round RT-PCR of the TCR CDR3 used the HTBI primer set. Each CDR3 protein is one row after TCRdb ran MiXCR on the multiplex PCR reads. The table includes more than 500,000 distinct CDR3 sequences, about a sixth detected once. The genes are TRBV5-5 and TRBJ2-2, with D perhaps matching TRBD1 or TRBD2 (5 bases each). The clonotype comes from a woman between 25 and 40 years old with Graves' hyperthyroidism. The material sequenced was blood. In DNA form, the CDR3 reads TGTGCCAGCAGCTTGGGGGACCCCTATCGTAGCACCGGGGAGCTGTTTTTT. Amino acids: CASSLGDPYRSTGELFF.